Below are 12 T cell receptor beta chains sequenced from a single sample in a study of control samples from healthy donors and cancer patients. Data came from immunoSEQ multiplex PCR; TCRdb stores just in-frame clones and leaves some out. The data contain over 150,000 clones, around 94% of them singletons. Sequenced material: PBMCs. The receptor source for this set is a man aged 60 to 75 with colorectal cancer.

V and J are TRBV25-1 and TRBJ2-7; D perhaps matches TRBD1 (6 bases). This CDR3 is 13 amino acids long. Germline CDR1 reads MGHDK; CDR2 reads SYGVNS. V was trimmed by 5 bases and J by 0 bases, leaving 8 bases between them. CDR3 residues: CASSRDTSYEQYF. CDR3 in DNA: TGTGCCAGCAGTCGGGACACCTCCTACGAGCAGTACTTC.

This clone was detected a few times. V is TRBV9 and J is TRBJ2-2, with 11 bases matching TRBD2. CDR1 and CDR2 (germline): SGDLS, YYNGEE. V was pared by 0 bases and J by 4 bases, with 8 bases of the junction left unmatched. CDR3 size: 18 residues. The CDR3 protein is CASSVESSGGYGTGELFF. The CDR3 bases are TGTGCCAGCAGCGTAGAGTCTAGCGGGGGGTACGGCACCGGGGAGCTGTTTTTT.

V is TRBV25-1 and J is TRBJ2-1, with 10 bases aligning to TRBD1. V lost 3 bases and J lost 9; bases outside the gene matches: 8. The V gene's germline CDR1 is MGHDK and CDR2 SYGVNS. There are 15 residues in the CDR3. The CDR3 loop reads CASSESRQGASEQFF. The CDR3 DNA reads as TGTGCCAGCAGTGAGTCAAGACAGGGGGCGAGTGAGCAGTTCTTC.

The chain uses TRBV10-3 and TRBJ1-2; D may be TRBD1 (5 bases). CDR3 length equals 15 residues. Between the trimmed V and J ends, which lost 2 bases and 4 bases, there was a span of 14 bases. CDR1 and CDR2 (germline): ENHRY, SYGVKD. The DNA of the CDR3 is TGTGCCATCAGTGAGGGGGTGGGGGGTGCCTATGGCTACACCTTC. Translating gives CAISEGVGGAYGYTF.

J is TRBJ2-5 and V is TRBV11-2; 9 bases agree with TRBD1. The CDR3 sequence is 15 residues long. V was clipped by 4 bases and J by 5 bases; unmatched bases: 8. Germline CDR1 reads SGHAT; CDR2 reads FQNNGV. CDR3 sequence (DNA): TGTGCCAGCAGCTCTCACAGGGGGCTACGGGAGACCCAGTACTTC. Translated, it gives CASSSHRGLRETQYF.

This sequence joins TRBV28 and TRBJ1-2; 8 bases are a match to TRBD1. The CDR3 is 16 amino acids. V trimming: 5 bases; J trimming: 3 bases; junction bases outside the gene matches: 11. Germline-derived CDR1 and CDR2 are MDHEN and SYDVKM. The CDR3, as DNA: TGTGCCAGCAGTCCCCCTCCTGGACAGGGACACTATGGCTACACCTTC. Protein sequence: CASSPPPGQGHYGYTF.

The rearrangement links TRBV4-1 to TRBJ1-3; tentative D call: TRBD1 (6 bases). CDR3 length: 15 amino acids. V was trimmed by 4 bases and J by 0 bases, leaving 10 bases between them. Germline assignment: CDR1 MGHRA and CDR2 YSYEKL. The CDR3 nucleotides read TGCGCCAGCAGCCTATGGACAGACTCTGGAAACACCATATATTTT. This codes for CASSLWTDSGNTIYF.

The V and J genes are TRBV6-1 and TRBJ1-4; no clear D. Trimming stripped 4 bases from V and 0 bases from J, with 12 bases between. Looked up from germline, CDR1 is MNHNS and CDR2 is SASEGT. The CDR3 is made up of 16 amino acids. CDR3 amino acids: CASSVRGDATNEKLFF. The CDR3 nucleotides are TGTGCCAGCAGTGTTCGGGGAGACGCAACTAATGAAAAACTGTTTTTT.

This chain connects TRBV5-5 to TRBJ2-3; the match to TRBD1 covers 7 bases. Trimming at V came to 4 bases and at J to 2 bases, leaving 7 bases not matched to a gene. The CDR3 runs 15 residues. Germline-derived CDR1 and CDR2 are SGHKS and YYEKEE (reference sequence). The DNA of the CDR3 is TGTGCCAGCAGCCCGGGACAGCCCAACACAGATACGCAGTATTTT. Translated, it gives CASSPGQPNTDTQYF.

V usage is TRBV25-1 and J usage is TRBJ2-7; D is ambiguous. Germline lookup yields CDR1 MGHDK and CDR2 SYGVNS. The CDR3 has 13 residues. With 3 bases removed from V and 3 bases from J, the gap between germline ends came to 9 bases. The CDR3 DNA is TGTGCCAGCAGTGACCCAGCCCGCTACGAGCAGTACTTC. It encodes CASSDPARYEQYF.

The J gene is TRBJ1-2, the V gene TRBV1. TRBV1 is noted as a pseudogene. The CDR3 runs 15 residues. The CDR3 loop is CTSRVGRGWNYGYTF. Written as DNA, the CDR3 is TGCACCAGCAGGGTGGGGAGGGGGTGGAACTATGGCTACACCTTC.

This chain links TRBV30 with TRBJ2-2; D unclear. The CDR3 has 14 amino acids. V lost 1 base to trimming and J lost 2 bases, with 8 bases between them. Per the germline V gene, CDR1 is GTSNPN and CDR2 is SVGIG (reference sequence). In DNA, the CDR3 is TGTGCCTGGAGTGCGTATCGAAACACCGGGGAGCTGTTTTTT. It is translated as CAWSAYRNTGELFF.